Described below is a single T cell receptor (beta chain) sequence and its context. Antigen: not known. Sequencing used immunoSEQ multiplex PCR; TCRdb keeps in-frame clones, though not all of them. The table has approximately 75,000 clones, 90% seen once; the top ten hold about 4.2%. The V gene lost 5 bases and the J gene lost 0 bases, with 16 bases spanning the gap. Germline V CDR1 and CDR2: SQVTM, ANQGSEA. This CDR3 is 15 amino acids long. This entry comes from a study of graft-versus-host responses after intestinal transplantation. Study in general: The transplants performed in recipients were multivisceral, liver-intestinal, or isolated intestinal. Recipients uniformly received anti-thymocyte globulin induction, followed by tacrolimus and steroids for roughly 3 years.

Study outcomes and limitations: Graft-donor T cell macrochimerism coincided with high graft-versus-host to host-versus-graft clonal ratios in allografts. HvG clone declines early post-transplant were associated with peak circulating GvH levels.

The input for sequencing was unstimulated CD8+ T cells sorted from spleen or lymph node cells, taken before transplant. This clonotype originated in a human donor who was the organ donor for an intestinal transplant. The chain carries TRBV29-1 and TRBJ2-5, with D possibly TRBD2 on 6 matching bases. As DNA, the CDR3 is TGCAGCGTTCGGACTGGAAGGGACTACCAAGAGACCCAGTACTTC. It encodes CSVRTGRDYQETQYF.